This record looks at one T cell receptor beta chain sequence and its context. The sample comes from a study of blood T cell repertoires in COVID-19. Study-level background: Whether acute or convalescent, the COVID-19 samples came from the United States, Italy and Spain. PBMCs, B-cell-depleted T cells, or T cells were the source of the cDNA or gDNA that made up the material.

Germline assignment: CDR1 LNHDA and CDR2 SQIVND (reference sequence). Trimming cost V 4 bases and J 4 bases; bases outside gene matches: 7. This CDR3 region has 15 residues. Per the original methods: Researchers report that nucleated cell counts were estimated from reference gene primer amplification. TCRdb's table, derived via immunoSEQ multiplex PCR, lists solely in-frame clones and lacks some. That table furnishes V, J and clone size, whereas the DNA furnished D and trimming. Of 90,000 to 120,000 clones in the sample, roughly 90% were seen once. Sequenced input: peripheral blood. This receptor was obtained from a man in his sixties with acute or convalescent COVID-19. V gene TRBV19 combines with J gene TRBJ1-5; 7 bases map to TRBD1. CDR3 bases: TGTGCCAGTAGTAGCCCGCCGACAGGGAATCAGCCCCAGCATTTT. The encoded protein is CASSSPPTGNQPQHF. Full variable domain (rest looked up from reference TRBV19 and TRBJ1-5): DGGITQSPKYLFRKEGQNVTLSCEQNLNHDAMYWYRQDPGQGLRLIYYSQIVNDFQKGDIAEGYSVSREKKESFPLTVTSAQKNPTAFYLCASSSPPTGNQPQHFGDGTRLSIL.